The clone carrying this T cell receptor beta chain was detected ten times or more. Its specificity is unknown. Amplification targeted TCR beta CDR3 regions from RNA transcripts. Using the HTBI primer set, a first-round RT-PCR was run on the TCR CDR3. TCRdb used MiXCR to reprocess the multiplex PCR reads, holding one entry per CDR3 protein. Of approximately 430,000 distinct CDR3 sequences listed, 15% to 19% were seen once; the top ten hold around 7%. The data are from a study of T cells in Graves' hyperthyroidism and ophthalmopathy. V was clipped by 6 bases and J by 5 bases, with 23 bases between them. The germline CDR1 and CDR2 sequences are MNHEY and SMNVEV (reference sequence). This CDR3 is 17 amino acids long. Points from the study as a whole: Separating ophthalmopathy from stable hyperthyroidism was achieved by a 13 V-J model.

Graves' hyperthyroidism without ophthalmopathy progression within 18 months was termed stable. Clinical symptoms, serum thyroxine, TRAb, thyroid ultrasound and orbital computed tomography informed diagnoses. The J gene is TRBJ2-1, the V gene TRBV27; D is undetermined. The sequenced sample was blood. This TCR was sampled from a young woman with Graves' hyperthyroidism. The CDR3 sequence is CASSPTALEDWNNEQFF. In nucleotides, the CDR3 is TGTGCCAGCAGCCCTACCGCCCTGGAAGACTGGAACAATGAGCAGTTCTTC.